A single sample gave rise to the 20 T cell receptor beta chains below, sequenced in a study of blood T cell repertoires in COVID-19. Repertoires were generated with immunoSEQ multiplex PCR, while TCRdb's copy carries only in-frame clones and drops some. The sample shows hundreds of thousands of clones, more than 85% of them seen only once. What was sequenced was PBMCs or T cells enriched from blood (not recorded which). Every receptor here comes from a woman aged 45-59 years who had recovered from COVID-19.

Only a few counts were recorded for this clone. The chain employs TRBV21-1 and TRBJ1-2; the table's D call, TRBD1, has no DNA check behind it. TRBV21-1 is listed as a pseudogene. CDR3 length: 18 residues. CDR3 DNA: TGTGCCAGCAGCAGGAAAAAGGGGGTAGGACAGTGCCCCTATGGCTACACCTTC. Translation: CASSRKKGVGQCPYGYTF.

The chain links TRBV28 to TRBJ2-1; 10 bases align to TRBD2. The junction had 18 bases not matched to a gene; V was cut back by 3 bases and J by 7 bases. The germline gives CDR1 MDHEN, CDR2 SYDVKM. The length of the CDR3 is 19 residues. The CDR3 protein is CASSFPHTLRSGRGNEQFF. Here the CDR3 DNA reads TGTGCCAGCAGTTTCCCCCACACCCTCCGGAGCGGGAGGGGGAATGAGCAGTTCTTC.

The chain is built from TRBV12-3 or TRBV12-4 and TRBJ1-2; TRBD1 aligns across 7 bases. Trimming removed 5 bases from V and 4 bases from J; junction bases left unmatched: 4. The CDR3 has 13 residues. The DNA of the CDR3 is TGTGCCAGCAGTATAACAGGGGTCTATGGCTACACCTTC. Translating it yields CASSITGVYGYTF.

This clone was detected only once. This chain links TRBV9 with TRBJ2-2, with TRBD1 matching 10 bases. The CDR3 is made up of 15 amino acids. The V gene's germline CDR1 is SGDLS and CDR2 YYNGEE. J lost 4 bases, V lost 5 bases, and 5 bases had no gene match. The CDR3 nucleotides read TGTGCCAGCAGGGGACAGGGGATAGCCACCGGGGAGCTGTTTTTT. This encodes CASRGQGIATGELFF.

The J gene is TRBJ2-7, the V gene TRBV12-2; the table's TRBD2 call for D was not verified on the DNA. TRBV12-2 is an annotated pseudogene. This CDR3 region has 17 residues. CDR3 residues: CASRNGFDGKALDEQYF. The DNA for the CDR3 is TGTGCAAGTCGCAACGGCTTTGACGGGAAGGCGCTAGACGAGCAGTACTTC.

The V and J genes are TRBV30 and TRBJ1-6; no clear D. The CDR3 consists of 15 residues. Trimming cost V 5 bases and J 5 bases, with 16 bases left between them. CDR1 and CDR2 (germline): GTSNPN, SVGIG (reference sequence). CDR3 in amino acids: CAWVPSPGHNSPLHF. For the CDR3, the DNA is TGTGCCTGGGTTCCCTCCCCTGGGCATAATTCACCCCTCCACTTT.

V gene TRBV5-1 combines with J gene TRBJ1-1; D is unresolved. This CDR3 has 14 residues. V was shortened by 0 bases and J by 1 base, with 7 bases between the two germline ends. Per germline, CDR1 SGHRS and CDR2 YFSETQ. This chain's CDR3 is CASSLAARNTEAFF. The CDR3 coding sequence is TGCGCCAGCAGCTTGGCCGCGAGGAACACTGAAGCTTTCTTT. The full variable domain, its missing parts supplied by reference TRBV5-1 and TRBJ1-1, is KAGVTQTPRYLIKTRGQQVTLSCSPISGHRSVSWYQQTPGQGLQFLFEYFSETQRNKGNFPGRFSGRQFSNSRSEMNVSTLELGDSALYLCASSLAARNTEAFFGQGTRLTVV.

The chain combines TRBV18 with TRBJ1-2; D uncertain. The germline gives CDR1 KGHSH, CDR2 LQKENI. V was trimmed by 6 bases and J by 6 bases, leaving 14 bases between them. This CDR3 has 13 amino acids. This CDR3 reads CASSAREKDGYTF. The CDR3 DNA reads TGTGCCAGCTCTGCCCGAGAGAAAGATGGCTACACCTTC.

The chain joins TRBV5-1 to TRBJ1-4; a possible D gene is TRBD1 (6 bases). Germline V lookup: CDR1 SGHRS, CDR2 YFSETQ. Trimming removed 10 bases at V and 8 bases at J, with 18 bases between. The CDR3 contains 13 residues. The CDR3 sequence is CASAGGAGEKLFF. DNA of the CDR3: TGCGCCTCAGCCGGGGGGGCTGGGGAAAAACTGTTTTTT.

A single count supports this clone. CDR3 coding DNA: TGTGCCAGCAGCCGACCGGGGGTTGAGCAGTTCTTC. Translation: CASSRPGVEQFF. The V gene is TRBV7-3, the J gene TRBJ2-1; maybe TRBD2 (6 bases). Trimming removed 5 bases from V and 9 bases from J, with 11 bases in between. Germline CDR1 reads SGHTA; CDR2 reads FQGTGA. The CDR3 is made up of 12 amino acids.

The rearrangement uses TRBV5-5 and TRBJ2-3, with D hard to call. V dropped 1 base and J dropped 2 bases, with 11 bases sitting between them. The CDR3 covers 15 residues. Germline values: CDR1 SGHKS, CDR2 YYEKEE (reference sequence). CDR3 sequence reads: CASSLRGPATDTQYF. In nucleotides, the CDR3 is TGTGCCAGCAGCTTGCGTGGGCCAGCCACAGATACGCAGTATTTT.

The V call is TRBV19, the J call TRBJ1-1; perhaps TRBD1 as D (5 bases). The CDR3 contains 17 residues. Germline CDR1 LNHDA, CDR2 SQIVND (reference sequence). V shed 0 bases and J shed 5 bases, with 19 bases lying between them. The CDR3 DNA reads TGTGCCAGTAGTATAGATCGGGTGCAGGGTTTGCGGACTGAAGCTTTCTTT. Translating gives CASSIDRVQGLRTEAFF.

This clone was counted a single time. The V and J genes are TRBV15 and TRBJ1-1, with a tentative D call TRBD1 (6 bases). Trimming shortened V by 1 base and J by 4 bases, and 13 bases separated the two germline ends. CDR1 is LNHNV and CDR2 is YYDKDF in the germline V gene (reference sequence). The CDR3 has 15 amino acids. This CDR3 reads CATSRGEDSSTEAFF. The CDR3 bases are TGTGCCACCAGCAGAGGTGAGGACAGCAGCACTGAAGCTTTCTTT.

This CDR3 is CASSLFRVQGTEAFF. Written as DNA, the CDR3 is TGTGCCAGCAGCTTATTCAGGGTCCAGGGAACTGAAGCTTTCTTT. V usage is TRBV7-2 and J usage is TRBJ1-1; tentatively, D is TRBD1 (5 bases). The CDR3 covers 15 residues. V was cut by 2 bases and J by 5 bases, with 15 bases left in between. Germline V gene lookup returns CDR1 SGHTA and CDR2 FQGNSA.

This chain links TRBV2 with TRBJ2-3; no reliable D call. CDR1 and CDR2 (germline): SNHLY, FYNNEI. This CDR3 is 15 amino acids long. V lost 6 bases and J 6 bases, leaving 19 bases between the germline ends. The CDR3, as DNA: TGTGCCAGCAGAACTATACTCTCCACCCCGGATACGCAGTATTTT. It translates to CASRTILSTPDTQYF.

The V call is TRBV19, the J call TRBJ1-5, with D tentatively TRBD1 (5 bases). The CDR3 loop spans 17 amino acids. Trimming shortened V by 7 bases and J by 0 bases, and 19 bases separated the two germline ends. The germline CDR1 and CDR2 sequences are LNHDA and SQIVND (reference sequence). In DNA form, the CDR3 reads TGTGCCAGTACCCCGGCAGGGAACCCTTATAGCAATCAGCCCCAGCATTTT. Encoded protein: CASTPAGNPYSNQPQHF. The full variable domain, rest sourced from reference TRBV19 and TRBJ1-5, is DGGITQSPKYLFRKEGQNVTLSCEQNLNHDAMYWYRQDPGQGLRLIYYSQIVNDFQKGDIAEGYSVSREKKESFPLTVTSAQKNPTAFYLCASTPAGNPYSNQPQHFGDGTRLSIL.

The chain couples TRBV9 to TRBJ2-4, with D tentatively TRBD1 (6 bases). Trimming took 3 bases from V and 4 from J, leaving 11 bases between them. This CDR3 spans 14 amino acids. Looked up from germline, CDR1 is SGDLS and CDR2 is YYNGEE. This CDR3 is CASSARDTKNIQYF. CDR3 nucleotides: TGTGCCAGCAGCGCCCGGGACACGAAAAACATTCAGTACTTC.

The rearrangement joins TRBV27 to TRBJ2-5, with 15 positions matching TRBD2. The CDR3 covers 15 residues. Germline trimming cut 5 bases from V and 5 bases from J; bases unmatched to any gene: 3. The germline V gene has CDR1 MNHEY and CDR2 SMNVEV (reference sequence). The CDR3 reads CASSPGTSGRETQYF. The CDR3 DNA reads as TGTGCCAGCAGTCCAGGGACTAGCGGGAGGGAGACCCAGTACTTC.

The chain links TRBV11-2 to TRBJ1-5, with TRBD1 as a possible D gene (5 bases). This CDR3 region has 14 residues. Germline V lookup: CDR1 SGHAT, CDR2 FQNNGV. V was clipped by 3 bases and J by 4 bases, with 10 bases between them. The CDR3 is CASSLYQGNQPQHF. CDR3 DNA sequence: TGTGCCAGCAGCTTGTACCAGGGAAATCAGCCCCAGCATTTT.

The chain has TRBV28 and TRBJ2-1, with D uncertain. Deletions cut 5 bases from V and 5 bases from J, with 19 bases between. This CDR3 is 16 amino acids long. Germline V gene sequence: CDR1 MDHEN, CDR2 SYDVKM. The DNA for the CDR3 is TGTGCCAGCAGTCCGCCCCTAGGCTTTACGAACAATGAGCAGTTCTTC. Translating gives CASSPPLGFTNNEQFF.